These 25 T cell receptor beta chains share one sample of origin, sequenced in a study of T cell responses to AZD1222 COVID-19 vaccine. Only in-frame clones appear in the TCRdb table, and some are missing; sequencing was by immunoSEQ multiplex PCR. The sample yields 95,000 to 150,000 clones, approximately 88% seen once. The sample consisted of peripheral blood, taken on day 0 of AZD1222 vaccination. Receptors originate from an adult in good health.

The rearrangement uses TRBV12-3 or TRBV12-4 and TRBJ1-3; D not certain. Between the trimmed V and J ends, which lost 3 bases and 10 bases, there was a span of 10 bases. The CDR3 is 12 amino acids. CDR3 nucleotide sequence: TGTGCCAGCAGTTTGGCCTCAAGGACCATATATTTT. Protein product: CASSLASRTIYF.

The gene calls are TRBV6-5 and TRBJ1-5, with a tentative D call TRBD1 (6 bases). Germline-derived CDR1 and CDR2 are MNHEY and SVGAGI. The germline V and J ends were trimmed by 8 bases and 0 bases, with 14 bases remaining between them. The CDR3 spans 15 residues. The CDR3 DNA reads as TGTGCCAGCTCACAACAGGGTGGTAGCAATCAGCCCCAGCATTTT. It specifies CASSQQGGSNQPQHF.

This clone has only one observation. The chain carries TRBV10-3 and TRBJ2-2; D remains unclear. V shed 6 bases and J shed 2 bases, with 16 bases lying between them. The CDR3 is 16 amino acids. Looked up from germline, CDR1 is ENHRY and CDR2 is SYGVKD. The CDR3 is CAIRMLGRDNTGELFF. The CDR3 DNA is TGTGCCATCAGGATGCTAGGAAGGGATAACACCGGGGAGCTGTTTTTT.

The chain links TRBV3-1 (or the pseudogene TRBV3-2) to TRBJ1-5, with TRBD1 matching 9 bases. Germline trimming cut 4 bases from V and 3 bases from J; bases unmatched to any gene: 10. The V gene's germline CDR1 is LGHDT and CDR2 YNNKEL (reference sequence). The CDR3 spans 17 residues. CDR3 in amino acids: CASSPPGTGYNNQPQHF. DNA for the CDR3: TGTGCCAGCAGCCCCCCCGGGACAGGGTATAACAATCAGCCCCAGCATTTT.

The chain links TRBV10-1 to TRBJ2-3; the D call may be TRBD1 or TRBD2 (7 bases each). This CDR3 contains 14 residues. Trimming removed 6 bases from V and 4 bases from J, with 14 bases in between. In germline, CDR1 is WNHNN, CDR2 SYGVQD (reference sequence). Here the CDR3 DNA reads TGCGCCAGCAGCCCCTCAGGGGGGGCAGATACGCAGTATTTT. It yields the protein CASSPSGGADTQYF.

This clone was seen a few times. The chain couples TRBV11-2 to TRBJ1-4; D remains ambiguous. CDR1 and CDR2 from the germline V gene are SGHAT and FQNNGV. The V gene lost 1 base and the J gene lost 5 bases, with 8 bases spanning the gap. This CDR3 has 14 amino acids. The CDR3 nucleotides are TGTGCCAGCAGCTTAGGAGCGGAGAATGAAAAACTGTTTTTT. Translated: CASSLGAENEKLFF.

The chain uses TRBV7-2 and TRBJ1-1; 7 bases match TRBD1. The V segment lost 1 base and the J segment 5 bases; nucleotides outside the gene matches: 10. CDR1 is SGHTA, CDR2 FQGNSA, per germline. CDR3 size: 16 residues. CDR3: CASSLGQGRLFTEAFF. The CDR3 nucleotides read TGTGCCAGCAGCTTAGGACAGGGTAGGTTGTTTACTGAAGCTTTCTTT. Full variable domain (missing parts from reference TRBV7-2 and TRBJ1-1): GAGVSQSPSNKVTEKGKDVELRCDPISGHTALYWYRQSLGQGLEFLIYFQGNSAPDKSGLPSDRFSAERTGGSVSTLTIQRTQQEDSAVYLCASSLGQGRLFTEAFFGQGTRLTVV.

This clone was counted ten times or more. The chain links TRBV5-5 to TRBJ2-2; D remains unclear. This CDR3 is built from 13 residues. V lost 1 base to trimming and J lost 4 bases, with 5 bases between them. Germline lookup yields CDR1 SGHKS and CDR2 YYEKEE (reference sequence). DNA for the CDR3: TGTGCCAGCAGCTTGCCACCCACCGGGGAGCTGTTTTTT. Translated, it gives CASSLPPTGELFF.

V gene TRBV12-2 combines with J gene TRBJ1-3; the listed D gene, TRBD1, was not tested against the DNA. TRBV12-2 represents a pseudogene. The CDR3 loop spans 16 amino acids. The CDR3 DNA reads TGTGCAAGTCGCTTAGAACAGGGGGGCTCTGGAAACACCATATATTTT. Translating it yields CASRLEQGGSGNTIYF.

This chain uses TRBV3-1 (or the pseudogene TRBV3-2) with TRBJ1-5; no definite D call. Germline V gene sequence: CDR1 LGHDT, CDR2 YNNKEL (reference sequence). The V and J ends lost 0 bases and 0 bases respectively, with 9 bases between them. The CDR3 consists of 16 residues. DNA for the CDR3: TGTGCCAGCAGCCAAGAGGATTTAGGTAGCAATCAGCCCCAGCATTTT. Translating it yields CASSQEDLGSNQPQHF.

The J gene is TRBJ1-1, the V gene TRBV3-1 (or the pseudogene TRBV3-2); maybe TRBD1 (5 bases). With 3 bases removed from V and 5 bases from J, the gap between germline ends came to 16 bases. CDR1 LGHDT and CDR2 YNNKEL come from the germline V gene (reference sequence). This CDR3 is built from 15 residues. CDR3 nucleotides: TGTGCCAGCAGCCAGTGGACACCAAAAGCGACTGAAGCTTTCTTT. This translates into CASSQWTPKATEAFF.

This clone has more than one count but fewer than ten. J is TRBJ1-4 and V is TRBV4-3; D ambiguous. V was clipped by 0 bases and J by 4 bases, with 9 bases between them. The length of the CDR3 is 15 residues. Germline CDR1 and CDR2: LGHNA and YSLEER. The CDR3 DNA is TGCGCCAGCAGCCAAGATATCGGCGATAATGAAAAACTGTTTTTT. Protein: CASSQDIGDNEKLFF.

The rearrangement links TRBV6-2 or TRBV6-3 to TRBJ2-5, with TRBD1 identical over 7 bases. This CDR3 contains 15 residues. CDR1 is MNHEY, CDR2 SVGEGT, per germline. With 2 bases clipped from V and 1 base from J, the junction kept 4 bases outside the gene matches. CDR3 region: CASSYGGQSQETQYF. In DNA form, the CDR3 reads TGTGCCAGCAGTTACGGGGGACAGTCCCAAGAGACCCAGTACTTC.

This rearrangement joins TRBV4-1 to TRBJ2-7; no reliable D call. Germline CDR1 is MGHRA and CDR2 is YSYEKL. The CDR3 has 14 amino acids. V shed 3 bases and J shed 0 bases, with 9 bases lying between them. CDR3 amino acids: CASSQVHGSYEQYF. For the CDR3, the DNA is TGCGCCAGCAGCCAGGTACACGGCTCCTACGAGCAGTACTTC.

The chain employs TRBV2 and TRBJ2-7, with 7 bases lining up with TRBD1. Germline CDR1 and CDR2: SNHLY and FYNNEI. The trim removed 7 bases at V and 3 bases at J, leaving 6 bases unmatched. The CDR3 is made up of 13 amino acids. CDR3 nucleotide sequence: TGTGCCAGCACAGTGGGGGACAGCTACGAGCAGTACTTC. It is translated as CASTVGDSYEQYF.

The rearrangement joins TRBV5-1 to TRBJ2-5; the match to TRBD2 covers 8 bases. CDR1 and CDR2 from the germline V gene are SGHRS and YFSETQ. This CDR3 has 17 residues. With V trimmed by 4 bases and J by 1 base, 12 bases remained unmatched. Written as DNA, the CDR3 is TGCGCCAGCAGCCCCCGCAGCGGGGGTAGGGTCCAAGAGACCCAGTACTTC. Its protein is CASSPRSGGRVQETQYF. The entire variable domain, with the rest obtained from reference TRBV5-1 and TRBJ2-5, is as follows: KAGVTQTPRYLIKTRGQQVTLSCSPISGHRSVSWYQQTPGQGLQFLFEYFSETQRNKGNFPGRFSGRQFSNSRSEMNVSTLELGDSALYLCASSPRSGGRVQETQYFGPGTRLLVL.

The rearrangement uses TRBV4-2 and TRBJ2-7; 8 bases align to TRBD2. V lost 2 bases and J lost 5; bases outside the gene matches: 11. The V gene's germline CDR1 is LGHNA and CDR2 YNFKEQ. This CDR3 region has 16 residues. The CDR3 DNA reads TGTGCCAGCAGCCAACTTCCGGGGGGGGGCTCTGACGAGCAGTACTTC. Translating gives CASSQLPGGGSDEQYF.

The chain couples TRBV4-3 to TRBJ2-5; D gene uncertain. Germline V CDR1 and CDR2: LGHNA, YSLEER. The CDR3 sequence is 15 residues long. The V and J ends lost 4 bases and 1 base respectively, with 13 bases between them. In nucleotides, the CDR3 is TGCGCCAGCAGCCCGAATATCCTCTTCCAAGAGACCCAGTACTTC. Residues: CASSPNILFQETQYF.

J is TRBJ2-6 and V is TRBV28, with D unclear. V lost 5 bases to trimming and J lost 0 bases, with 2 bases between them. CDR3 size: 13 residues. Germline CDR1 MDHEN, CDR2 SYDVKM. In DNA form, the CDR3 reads TGTGCCAGCAGTAACTCTGGGGCCAACGTCCTGACTTTC. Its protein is CASSNSGANVLTF.

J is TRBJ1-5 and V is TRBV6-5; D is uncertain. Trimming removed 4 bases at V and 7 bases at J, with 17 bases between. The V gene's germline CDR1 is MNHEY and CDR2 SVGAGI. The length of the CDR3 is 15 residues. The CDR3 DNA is TGTGCCAGCAGTTCCACAAACACCTGGGGACAGCCCCAGCATTTT. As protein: CASSSTNTWGQPQHF.

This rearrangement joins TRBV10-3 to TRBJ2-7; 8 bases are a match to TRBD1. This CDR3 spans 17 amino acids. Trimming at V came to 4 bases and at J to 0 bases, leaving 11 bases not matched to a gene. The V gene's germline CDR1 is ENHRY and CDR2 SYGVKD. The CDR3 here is CAISGGGQGPSSYEQYF. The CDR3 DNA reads TGTGCCATCAGTGGGGGAGGACAGGGCCCGAGCTCCTACGAGCAGTACTTC.

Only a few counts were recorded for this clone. CDR3: CASWAGQNTGELFF. The DNA of the CDR3 is TGTGCCAGCTGGGCAGGACAGAACACCGGGGAGCTGTTTTTT. V gene TRBV7-2 combines with J gene TRBJ2-2, with D perhaps matching TRBD1 (5 bases). The V gene's germline CDR1 is SGHTA and CDR2 FQGNSA. Trimming cost V 8 bases and J 1 base, with 11 bases left between them. The CDR3 totals 14 residues.

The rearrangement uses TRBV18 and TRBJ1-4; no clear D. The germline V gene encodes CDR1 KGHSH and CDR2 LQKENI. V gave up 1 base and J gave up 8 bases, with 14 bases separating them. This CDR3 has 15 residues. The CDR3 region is CASSPRAAIGEKLFF. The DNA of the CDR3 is TGTGCCAGCTCACCACGAGCCGCCATCGGGGAAAAACTGTTTTTT.

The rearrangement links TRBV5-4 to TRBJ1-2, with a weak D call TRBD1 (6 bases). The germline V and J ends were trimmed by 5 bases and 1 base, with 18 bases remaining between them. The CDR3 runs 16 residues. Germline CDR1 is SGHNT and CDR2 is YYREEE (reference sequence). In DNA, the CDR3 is TGTGCCAGCAGTTCCGGTGGCAGGGGAGTTAACTATGGCTACACCTTC. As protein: CASSSGGRGVNYGYTF.

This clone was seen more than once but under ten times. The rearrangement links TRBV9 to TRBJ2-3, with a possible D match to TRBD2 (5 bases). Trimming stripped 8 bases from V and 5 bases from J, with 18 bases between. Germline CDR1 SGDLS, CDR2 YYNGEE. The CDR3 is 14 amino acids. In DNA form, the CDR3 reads TGTGCCAGTAAGGAGTCTAGCATGAAAGATACGCAGTATTTT. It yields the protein CASKESSMKDTQYF.